This TCR beta chain comes out of a study of vaccination and CD4 T cells after COVID-19. Time point: late sampling 161 to 241 days after vaccination in a few convalescent patients. V was clipped by 5 bases and J by 7 bases; unmatched bases: 11. Germline values: CDR1 DFQATT, CDR2 SNEGSKA (reference sequence). This CDR3 is 13 amino acids long. TCRdb used MiXCR to reprocess the PCR reads, holding one entry per CDR3 protein. Seen here are 25,000 to 35,000 distinct CDR3 sequences, approximately 51% observed once, and the top ten hold about 5.7%. The chain carries TRBV20-1 and TRBJ2-7; TRBD2 matches at 7 bases. This TCR came from a human donor who had recovered from COVID-19. The sequencing used CD4+ T cells from blood, collected about 7 months after SARS-CoV-2 vaccination. CDR3 sequence: CSAESRVAGEQYF. In nucleotides, the CDR3 is TGCAGTGCTGAGAGTAGGGTAGCGGGTGAGCAGTACTTC.